The next 24 T cell receptor beta chains were all read from a single sample in a study of CD8+CD57+ T cells in acquired aplastic anemia. According to the study, genomic DNA was the template for TCR beta VDJ and CDR3 profiling. TCRdb recomputed calls from the reads with MiXCR, one row per CDR3 protein. The sample lists approximately 300,000 distinct CDR3 sequences, under 60% occurring once. CD8+CD57+ cell expansion, shown by flow cytometry, had occurred in the patients selected for sequencing. The sample taken for sequencing was sorted CD4+, CD8+, or CD8+CD57+ T cells (not recorded which) from PBMCs. Receptors originate from a human donor with aplastic anemia.

The chain uses TRBV7-3 and TRBJ1-6, with 7 nucleotides matching TRBD1. The V gene end was trimmed by 5 bases and the J gene end by 7 bases; junction bases not matched to a gene: 5. Germline lookup yields CDR1 SGHTA and CDR2 FQGTGA. CDR3 length: 14 amino acids. As DNA, the CDR3 is TGTGCCAGCAGCGGGGGACAGATGAATTCACCCCTCCACTTT. It codes for CASSGGQMNSPLHF.

The chain recombines TRBV7-8 with TRBJ1-6, with no clear D. Germline CDR1 reads SGHVS; CDR2 reads FQNEAQ. Trimming removed 7 bases from V and 8 bases from J, with 15 bases in between. This CDR3 contains 14 residues. The CDR3 loop reads CASNPRGGYSPLHF. DNA for the CDR3: TGTGCCAGCAACCCTCGTGGCGGCTATTCACCCCTCCACTTT.

J is TRBJ2-7 and V is TRBV5-4; D may match TRBD1 or TRBD2 (5 bases each). The length of the CDR3 is 11 residues. In germline, CDR1 is SGHNT, CDR2 YYREEE (reference sequence). Deletions cut 3 bases from V and 5 bases from J, with 6 bases between. The chain's CDR3 is CASSWGNEQYF. The CDR3 DNA reads as TGTGCCAGCAGCTGGGGGAACGAGCAGTACTTC.

This clonotype was observed many times. V and J are TRBV6-5 and TRBJ2-7; the D gene could be TRBD1 or TRBD2 (5 bases each). Germline-derived CDR1 and CDR2 are MNHEY and SVGAGI. The V and J ends lost 0 bases and 3 bases respectively, with 15 bases between them. CDR3 length: 16 residues. This CDR3 is CASSYSLTGANYEQYF. CDR3 coding DNA: TGTGCCAGCAGTTACTCTTTAACCGGGGCCAACTACGAGCAGTACTTC.

In DNA, the CDR3 is TGCAGCGTTGTGGGCTCCTGGCAGTTCTTC. This sequence encodes CSVVGSWQFF. The chain is built from TRBV29-1 and TRBJ2-1; D gene ambiguous. CDR3 size: 10 residues. V lost 4 bases and J 12 bases, leaving 10 bases between the germline ends. The germline V gene has CDR1 SQVTM and CDR2 ANQGSEA.

The chain joins TRBV11-3 to TRBJ2-7, with a weak D call TRBD2 (6 bases). The CDR3 is made up of 15 amino acids. In germline, CDR1 is SGHNT, CDR2 YENEEA. V was shortened by 5 bases and J by 9 bases, with 23 bases between the two germline ends. The CDR3 sequence: CASSATGTHPTGQYF. CDR3 sequence (DNA): TGTGCCAGCAGCGCAACCGGGACTCACCCTACGGGGCAGTACTTC.

This clonotype is a singleton in its sample. The chain couples TRBV12-3 or TRBV12-4 to TRBJ2-1; 15 bases map to TRBD2. V trimming: 5 bases; J trimming: 2 bases; junction bases outside the gene matches: 7. The CDR3 is 18 amino acids. CDR3 nucleotide sequence: TGTGCCAGCAGTCCCGGGACTAGCGGGGGGACACCCTACAATGAGCAGTTCTTC. Protein: CASSPGTSGGTPYNEQFF.

The chain recombines TRBV7-2 with TRBJ2-3; no firm D call. The CDR3 spans 16 residues. V lost 0 bases to trimming and J lost 3 bases, with 13 bases between them. Germline CDR1 and CDR2: SGHTA and FQGNSA. CDR3: CASSLAGSDRTDTQYF. Here the CDR3 DNA reads TGTGCCAGCAGCTTAGCAGGGTCCGACCGGACAGATACGCAGTATTTT.

The genes are TRBV7-8 and TRBJ2-7; D remains ambiguous. Trimming pared 5 bases from V and 2 bases from J, leaving 16 bases between. The germline V gene encodes CDR1 SGHVS and CDR2 FQNEAQ. This CDR3 region has 15 residues. The CDR3 DNA is TGTGCCAGCAGCCAAGATTGGGCCCCGACCTACGAGCAGTACTTC. This encodes CASSQDWAPTYEQYF. Supplemented by reference TRBV7-8 and TRBJ2-7, the full variable domain reads GAGVSQSPRYKVAKRGQDVALRCDPISGHVSLFWYQQALGQGPEFLTYFQNEAQLDKSGLPSDRFFAERPEGSVSTLKIQRTQQEDSAVYLCASSQDWAPTYEQYFGPGTRLTVT.

This clonotype was detected only once. The J gene is TRBJ2-5, the V gene TRBV7-9; 10 positions agree with TRBD2. Germline trimming cut 5 bases from V and 4 bases from J; bases unmatched to any gene: 7. CDR3 length: 15 residues. Germline lookup yields CDR1 SEHNR and CDR2 FQNEAQ (reference sequence). The CDR3 DNA follows: TGTGCCAGCAGCGTCGGGCTAGCGGGAGTAGAGACCCAGTACTTC. It encodes CASSVGLAGVETQYF.

This clonotype was counted a few times. The gene calls are TRBV10-3 and TRBJ2-7; D may be TRBD1 (7 bases). The CDR3 covers 13 residues. Germline V lookup: CDR1 ENHRY, CDR2 SYGVKD. V gave up 7 bases and J gave up 3 bases, with 13 bases separating them. The CDR3 nucleotides are TGTGCCATCAATGGCGGGACAGACTACGAGCAGTACTTC. Translation: CAINGGTDYEQYF.

This clonotype appeared a single time. J is TRBJ2-5 and V is TRBV7-6, with 10 bases that match TRBD1. The germline V gene has CDR1 SGHVS and CDR2 FNYEAQ. V gave up 5 bases and J gave up 9 bases; unmatched junction bases: 18. This CDR3 spans 17 amino acids. CDR3 loop: CASSLGQGEYSNQPQYF. The CDR3 coding sequence is TGTGCCAGCAGCCTCGGACAGGGGGAGTATAGCAATCAGCCCCAGTACTTC.

This chain uses TRBV6-5 with TRBJ2-7, with D possibly matching TRBD2 (5 bases). Looked up from germline, CDR1 is MNHEY and CDR2 is SVGAGI. The CDR3 is made up of 12 amino acids. Trimming removed 5 bases from V and 6 bases from J, with 11 bases in between. The CDR3 sequence: CASSTVEAEQYF. In DNA, the CDR3 is TGTGCCAGCAGTACCGTGGAGGCCGAGCAGTACTTC.

This chain links TRBV5-5 with TRBJ1-2; TRBD1 might be the D (5 bases). The CDR3 is 15 amino acids. Trimming removed 0 bases from V and 4 bases from J, with 13 bases in between. Germline CDR1 and CDR2: SGHKS and YYEKEE (reference sequence). The CDR3 region has the DNA TGTGCCAGCAGCTTGGCCCCAGGGAACTCCTATGGCTACACCTTC. This sequence encodes CASSLAPGNSYGYTF.

The V gene is TRBV5-1, the J gene TRBJ2-7, with D uncertain. This CDR3 is built from 14 residues. Germline-derived CDR1 and CDR2 are SGHRS and YFSETQ. V was shortened by 4 bases and J by 5 bases, with 16 bases between the two germline ends. The CDR3 DNA reads as TGCGCCAGCAGCGTCGTTGGGAATCGGCACGAGCAGTACTTC. This sequence encodes CASSVVGNRHEQYF.

Written as DNA, the CDR3 is TGTGCCAGCAGCTTAGCGTCCCCCGGGGACAATTCACCCCTCCACTTT. The encoded protein is CASSLASPGDNSPLHF. J is TRBJ1-6 and V is TRBV7-6; D perhaps matches TRBD1 (5 bases). Germline values: CDR1 SGHVS, CDR2 FNYEAQ. The V and J ends lost 0 bases and 7 bases respectively, with 13 bases between them. The CDR3 extends over 16 amino acids.

V and J are TRBV7-3 and TRBJ2-7; TRBD1 matches 7 bases. The length of the CDR3 is 16 residues. J gave up 4 bases and V 2 bases, and 11 bases lay outside the gene matches. Germline assignment: CDR1 SGHTA and CDR2 FQGTGA. CDR3 protein: CASSLALDRESYEQYF. The CDR3 coding sequence is TGTGCCAGCAGCTTAGCGCTCGACAGGGAGTCGTACGAGCAGTACTTC. The full variable domain, completed using reference TRBV7-3 and TRBJ2-7, is GAGVSQTPSNKVTEKGKYVELRCDPISGHTALYWYRQSLGQGPEFLIYFQGTGAADDSGLPNDRFFAVRPEGSVSTLKIQRTERGDSAVYLCASSLALDRESYEQYFGPGTRLTVT.

This clonotype was seen repeatedly, ten times or more. Compared with germline, one end of the junction differs, possibly owing to a read error. The rearrangement uses TRBV2 and TRBJ2-1; D uncertain. The CDR3 runs 14 residues. Germline values: CDR1 SNHLY, CDR2 FYNNEI. The CDR3 loop is CASNSLNSYNERFF. The CDR3 nucleotides are TGTGCCAGCAATTCCTTAAACTCCTACAATGAGCGGTTCTTC.

The chain joins TRBV7-6 to TRBJ2-5, with 9 bases fitting TRBD2. V lost 5 bases to trimming and J lost 2 bases; unmatched junction nucleotides: 9. Germline V gene lookup returns CDR1 SGHVS and CDR2 FNYEAQ. This CDR3 contains 16 residues. The CDR3 region has the DNA TGTGCCAGCAGCCCGCGAGTAGCGGGGGATCAAGAGACCCAGTACTTC. It codes for CASSPRVAGDQETQYF.

A word on this clonotype: Since a much larger clone is just one base distant, this may be a read error. Lacking the conserved final phenylalanine or tryptophan, this CDR3 likely reflects a read error. The chain is built from TRBV3-1 and TRBJ2-1, with TRBD2 as a possible D gene (6 bases). Deletions cut 1 base from V and 13 bases from J, with 11 bases between. Germline CDR1 and CDR2: LGHDT and YNNKEL (reference sequence). The CDR3 sequence is 12 residues long. CDR3 bases: TGTGCCAGCAGCCAAGGGGACTTATATCAGTTCCTC. As protein: CASSQGDLYQFL.

This clonotype was seen a handful of times. The genes are TRBV10-3 and TRBJ2-7; no firm D call. Trimming removed 0 bases at V and 7 bases at J, with 7 bases between. The CDR3 has 12 amino acids. Per the germline V gene, CDR1 is ENHRY and CDR2 is SYGVKD. The CDR3 here is CAISESESEQYF. As DNA, the CDR3 is TGTGCCATCAGTGAGTCGGAATCAGAGCAGTACTTC.

The J gene is TRBJ2-5, the V gene TRBV19; D gene uncertain. This CDR3 has 13 amino acids. V was cut by 6 bases and J by 5 bases, with 13 bases left in between. Germline loops: CDR1 LNHDA, CDR2 SQIVND (reference sequence). CDR3 residues: CASRSGGRETQYF. CDR3 coding DNA: TGTGCCAGTAGATCAGGTGGGCGGGAGACCCAGTACTTC. Full variable domain (missing parts from reference TRBV19 and TRBJ2-5): DGGITQSPKYLFRKEGQNVTLSCEQNLNHDAMYWYRQDPGQGLRLIYYSQIVNDFQKGDIAEGYSVSREKKESFPLTVTSAQKNPTAFYLCASRSGGRETQYFGPGTRLLVL.

The V gene is TRBV3-1, the J gene TRBJ2-3; 8 nucleotides line up with TRBD2. The germline CDR1 and CDR2 sequences are LGHDT and YNNKEL (reference sequence). The trim removed 4 bases at V and 2 bases at J, leaving 5 bases unmatched. The CDR3 has 15 amino acids. The CDR3 sequence is CASSPGTRITDTQYF. The CDR3 coding sequence is TGTGCCAGCAGCCCCGGGACTAGAATCACAGATACGCAGTATTTT.

This clonotype was found many times. The chain combines TRBV10-3 with TRBJ1-6; tentative D call: TRBD1 (6 bases). This CDR3 comprises 14 residues. The V gene's germline CDR1 is ENHRY and CDR2 SYGVKD. Between the trimmed V and J ends, which lost 6 bases and 7 bases, there was a span of 13 bases. CDR3 sequence (DNA): TGTGCCATCAGGGCGAGGACAGAGAATTCACCCCTCCACTTT. Encoded protein: CAIRARTENSPLHF.